These 22 T cell receptor beta chains share one sample of origin, sequenced in a study of identical twins (dated by TCRdb to about 2016). Receptors were amplified or captured by 5' RACE. The data were produced on an Illumina HiSeq 2000. TCRdb reran the public reads through fastp at Q25 and MiXCR, keeping productive beta chains. Every entry covers one CDR3 protein and lists the most common genes and DNA from its rows. This sample is represented by hundreds of thousands of distinct CDR3 sequences; 15% to 20% of them were singletons. The ten largest make up around 13% of the sample. The sample was also linked to a second study, of T cells expressing NK-cell markers.

The material sequenced was PBMCs. The source of these receptors is a woman aged 18-29 years in good health.

J is TRBJ2-7 and V is TRBV29-1, with 10 bases fitting TRBD1. The V gene end was trimmed by 4 bases and the J gene end by 4 bases; junction bases not matched to a gene: 10. The CDR3 totals 15 residues. Per the germline V gene, CDR1 is SQVTM and CDR2 is ANQGSEA. The CDR3: CSVVLRDRGIYEQYF. The CDR3 DNA sequence: TGCAGCGTTGTCCTCCGGGACAGGGGAATTTACGAGCAGTACTTC.

The chain has TRBV6-5 and TRBJ1-1, with D hard to call. This CDR3 is built from 17 residues. V dropped 0 bases and J dropped 0 bases, with 14 bases sitting between them. CDR1 is MNHEY, CDR2 SVGAGI, per germline. The CDR3 protein is CASSYSVFRTLNTEAFF. CDR3 nucleotide sequence: TGTGCCAGCAGTTACTCGGTTTTCAGGACCCTGAACACTGAAGCTTTCTTT.

This clonotype was counted only a few times. The chain employs TRBV20-1 and TRBJ2-3; D not certain. The CDR3 contains 15 residues. The ends were cut back, 1 base at V and 1 base at J, with 12 bases in the middle. CDR1 DFQATT and CDR2 SNEGSKA come from the germline V gene (reference sequence). CDR3 residues: CSARVAGSRTDTQYF. CDR3 DNA sequence: TGCAGTGCTAGAGTAGCAGGCAGCCGCACAGATACGCAGTATTTT.

The sample holds a few counts of this clonotype. The rearrangement uses TRBV7-2 and TRBJ2-1; 13 nucleotides match TRBD2. With 5 bases clipped from V and 7 bases from J, the junction kept 5 bases outside the gene matches. CDR3 length equals 15 residues. Germline assignment: CDR1 SGHTA and CDR2 FQGNSA. Written as DNA, the CDR3 is TGTGCCAGCAGCGTCACTAGCGGGAGGGGAAATGAGCAGTTCTTC. Residues: CASSVTSGRGNEQFF.

This clonotype has more than one count but fewer than ten. This chain joins TRBV12-3 or TRBV12-4 and TRBJ1-2; D perhaps matches TRBD1 (6 bases). V was trimmed by 7 bases and J by 1 base, leaving 19 bases between them. This CDR3 spans 16 amino acids. CDR3 sequence reads: CASTPWGGANNYGYTF. The CDR3 bases are TGTGCCAGCACCCCTTGGGGGGGCGCGAATAACTATGGCTACACCTTC.

This clonotype appeared many times. V usage is TRBV29-1 and J usage is TRBJ1-5; the match to TRBD1 covers 7 bases. The CDR3 length is 13 residues. Germline V gene lookup returns CDR1 SQVTM and CDR2 ANQGSEA. Trimming removed 4 bases from V and 2 bases from J; junction bases left unmatched: 2. The CDR3 sequence: CSVGQGGNQPQHF. The CDR3 nucleotides are TGCAGCGTTGGACAGGGTGGCAATCAGCCCCAGCATTTT.

This clonotype turned up a few times. The rearrangement links TRBV12-3 or TRBV12-4 to TRBJ2-1, with 11 bases that match TRBD1. The V and J ends lost 7 bases and 1 base, in that order; junction bases with no gene match: 9. The CDR3 contains 17 residues. In nucleotides, the CDR3 is TGTGCCAGCACCACTATAGGGACAGGGGGATCCTACAATGAGCAGTTCTTC. Amino acids: CASTTIGTGGSYNEQFF.

In its sample, this clonotype was seen a few times. The J gene is TRBJ2-1, the V gene TRBV7-2; D is unresolved. The CDR3 has 14 residues. Trimming took 5 bases from V and 5 from J, leaving 13 bases between them. Germline V CDR1 and CDR2: SGHTA, FQGNSA. The CDR3 loop is CASSTETWNNEQFF. As DNA, the CDR3 is TGTGCCAGCAGCACCGAAACCTGGAACAATGAGCAGTTCTTC. Supplemented by reference TRBV7-2 and TRBJ2-1, the full variable domain reads GAGVSQSPSNKVTEKGKDVELRCDPISGHTALYWYRQSLGQGLEFLIYFQGNSAPDKSGLPSDRFSAERTGGSVSTLTIQRTQQEDSAVYLCASSTETWNNEQFFGPGTRLTVL.

This clonotype showed up many times. The CDR3 reads CASSRRDRAYEQYF. For the CDR3, the DNA is TGTGCCAGCAGCCGAAGGGACAGGGCGTACGAGCAGTACTTC. The chain carries TRBV7-2 and TRBJ2-7, with 9 bases lining up with TRBD1. From germline, CDR1 is SGHTA and CDR2 FQGNSA. This CDR3 has 14 residues. The V segment lost 5 bases and the J segment 4 bases; nucleotides outside the gene matches: 6.

This clonotype was picked up a small number of times. The chain recombines TRBV6-2 or TRBV6-3 with TRBJ2-1; 14 bases align to TRBD2. Per the germline V gene, CDR1 is MNHEY and CDR2 is SVGEGT. The CDR3 consists of 16 residues. Trimming at V came to 7 bases and at J to 5 bases, leaving 7 bases not matched to a gene. CDR3 protein: CASTRLAGGPNNEQFF. CDR3 DNA: TGTGCCAGCACCCGACTAGCGGGAGGGCCTAACAATGAGCAGTTCTTC.

This clonotype was counted at least ten times. This sequence joins TRBV7-9 and TRBJ2-7; the match to TRBD1 covers 8 bases. CDR1 is SEHNR and CDR2 is FQNEAQ in the germline V gene (reference sequence). Losses at the gene ends were 5 bases for V and 7 bases for J; bases not matched to a gene: 16. The CDR3 loop spans 16 amino acids. The CDR3 nucleotides read TGTGCCAGCAGCCAAGGGGTTCGGCAGGGGGCAAGGGAGCAGTACTTC. Its protein is CASSQGVRQGAREQYF. The full variable domain, rest sourced from reference TRBV7-9 and TRBJ2-7, is DTGVSQNPRHKITKRGQNVTFRCDPISEHNRLYWYRQTLGQGPEFLTYFQNEAQLEKSRLLSDRFSAERPKGSFSTLEIQRTEQGDSAMYLCASSQGVRQGAREQYFGPGTRLTVT.

V usage is TRBV7-2 and J usage is TRBJ2-7; the D gene is possibly TRBD2 (5 bases). In germline, CDR1 is SGHTA, CDR2 FQGNSA. CDR3 length equals 13 residues. V was cut by 1 base and J by 3 bases, with 7 bases left in between. The CDR3 loop is CASSLVEGYEQYF. CDR3 in DNA: TGTGCCAGCAGCTTAGTCGAGGGCTACGAGCAGTACTTC.

In this sample, this clonotype turned up a few times. The V gene is TRBV10-2, the J gene TRBJ2-7; 8 positions agree with TRBD2. The germline CDR1 and CDR2 sequences are WSHSY and SAAADI. The junction had 5 bases not matched to a gene; V was cut back by 6 bases and J by 1 base. This CDR3 has 14 residues. The CDR3 reads CASREAGVSYEQYF. The CDR3 nucleotides are TGCGCCAGCAGGGAAGCGGGAGTATCCTACGAGCAGTACTTC.

This clonotype was seen more than once but under ten times. This chain joins TRBV9 and TRBJ1-1, with D tentatively TRBD1 (5 bases). The germline CDR1 and CDR2 sequences are SGDLS and YYNGEE. The CDR3 spans 13 residues. Between the trimmed V and J ends, which lost 4 bases and 11 bases, there was a span of 18 bases. The CDR3 is CASSPEGSGLAFF. The CDR3 nucleotides are TGTGCCAGCAGCCCCGAGGGATCGGGGCTGGCTTTCTTT.

A few counts support this clonotype. The chain employs TRBV15 and TRBJ2-7; 9 nucleotides agree with TRBD2. Germline V CDR1 and CDR2: LNHNV, YYDKDF (reference sequence). CDR3 length: 17 amino acids. The V gene end was trimmed by 6 bases and the J gene end by 3 bases; junction bases not matched to a gene: 15. The CDR3 loop is CATSSKISGGFLYEQYF. In DNA, the CDR3 is TGTGCCACCAGTTCCAAAATTAGCGGGGGATTCCTCTACGAGCAGTACTTC.

This clonotype appeared a few times. The genes are TRBV5-5 and TRBJ2-3; D not resolved. V lost 2 bases to trimming and J lost 4 bases, with 11 bases between them. In germline, CDR1 is SGHKS, CDR2 YYEKEE (reference sequence). This CDR3 comprises 14 residues. CDR3 bases: TGTGCCAGCAGCTTTTCTAGTATCGCAGATACGCAGTATTTT. The encoded protein is CASSFSSIADTQYF.

This chain joins TRBV29-1 and TRBJ1-2; the D gene is possibly TRBD1 (5 bases). Germline lookup yields CDR1 SQVTM and CDR2 ANQGSEA. The CDR3 totals 13 residues. V was shortened by 8 bases and J by 6 bases, with 19 bases between the two germline ends. CDR3 nucleotides: TGCAGCTCCCCCGGGAAAGGGGATCATGGCTACACCTTC. This codes for CSSPGKGDHGYTF.

In its sample, this clonotype was seen a few times. This chain joins TRBV7-9 and TRBJ2-7, with 7 bases fitting TRBD2. The germline V gene has CDR1 SEHNR and CDR2 FQNEAQ (reference sequence). The CDR3 runs to 15 residues. Trimming removed 4 bases from V and 0 bases from J; junction bases left unmatched: 6. The CDR3 sequence: CASSSSGGGSYEQYF. For the CDR3, the DNA is TGTGCCAGCAGCTCTTCGGGAGGCGGCTCCTACGAGCAGTACTTC. Drawing the rest from reference TRBV7-9 and TRBJ2-7, the complete variable domain is DTGVSQNPRHKITKRGQNVTFRCDPISEHNRLYWYRQTLGQGPEFLTYFQNEAQLEKSRLLSDRFSAERPKGSFSTLEIQRTEQGDSAMYLCASSSSGGGSYEQYFGPGTRLTVT.

The rearrangement uses TRBV6-5 and TRBJ2-5; the D is unclear. Per germline, CDR1 MNHEY and CDR2 SVGAGI. CDR3 length: 15 amino acids. Trimming left V 4 bases short and J 1 base short, with 13 bases between. This CDR3 reads CASSWLAESQETQYF. The CDR3 DNA follows: TGTGCCAGCAGTTGGCTGGCGGAGTCCCAAGAGACCCAGTACTTC.

The chain links TRBV7-2 to TRBJ2-1; D unresolved. Germline-derived CDR1 and CDR2 are SGHTA and FQGNSA. The CDR3 runs to 14 residues. V lost 5 bases, J lost 0 bases, and 8 bases lay in between. CDR3 DNA: TGTGCCAGCAGCCCGTCAATCTCCTACAATGAGCAGTTCTTC. Encoded protein: CASSPSISYNEQFF.

The chain couples TRBV28 to TRBJ2-7, with D unresolved. V lost 2 bases to trimming and J lost 2 bases, with 16 bases between them. There are 16 residues in the CDR3. Looked up from germline, CDR1 is MDHEN and CDR2 is SYDVKM. CDR3 nucleotide sequence: TGTGCCAGCAGTTTAATCCGCAGGCAGCCACCCTACGAGCAGTACTTC. Translated: CASSLIRRQPPYEQYF.

This clonotype came up once. This rearrangement joins TRBV12-3 or TRBV12-4 to TRBJ2-7, with 9 bases aligning to TRBD1. This CDR3 is 14 amino acids long. V lost 7 bases and J lost 4; bases outside the gene matches: 8. CDR3 sequence reads: CASTPGTGRYEQYF. For the CDR3, the DNA is TGTGCCAGCACCCCCGGGACAGGGAGATACGAGCAGTACTTC.